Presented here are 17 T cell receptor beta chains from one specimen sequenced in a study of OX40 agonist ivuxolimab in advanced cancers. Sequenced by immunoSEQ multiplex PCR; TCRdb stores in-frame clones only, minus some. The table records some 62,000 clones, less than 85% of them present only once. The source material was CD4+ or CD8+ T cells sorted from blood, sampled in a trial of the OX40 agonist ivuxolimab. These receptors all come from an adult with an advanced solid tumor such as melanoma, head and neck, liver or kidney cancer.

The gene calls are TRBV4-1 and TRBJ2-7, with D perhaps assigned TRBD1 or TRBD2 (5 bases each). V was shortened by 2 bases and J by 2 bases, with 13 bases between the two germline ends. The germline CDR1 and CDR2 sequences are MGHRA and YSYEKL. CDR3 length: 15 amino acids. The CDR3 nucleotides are TGCGCCAGCAGCCAACAGGGCTTGGGGGCCTACGAGCAGTACTTC. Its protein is CASSQQGLGAYEQYF.

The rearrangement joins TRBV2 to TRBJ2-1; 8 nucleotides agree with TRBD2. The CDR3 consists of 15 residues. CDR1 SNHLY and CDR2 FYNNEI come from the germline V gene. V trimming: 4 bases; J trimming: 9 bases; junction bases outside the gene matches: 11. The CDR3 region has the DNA TGTGCCAGCAGTGCCTACGGGGGGGGCAGCGGTGAGCAGTTCTTC. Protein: CASSAYGGGSGEQFF.

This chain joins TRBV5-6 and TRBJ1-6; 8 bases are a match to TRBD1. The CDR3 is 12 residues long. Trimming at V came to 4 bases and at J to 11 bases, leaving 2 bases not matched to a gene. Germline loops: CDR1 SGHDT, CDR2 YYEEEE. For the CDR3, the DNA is TGTGCCAGCAGCCGGACAGGGCCACCCCTCCACTTT. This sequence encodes CASSRTGPPLHF.

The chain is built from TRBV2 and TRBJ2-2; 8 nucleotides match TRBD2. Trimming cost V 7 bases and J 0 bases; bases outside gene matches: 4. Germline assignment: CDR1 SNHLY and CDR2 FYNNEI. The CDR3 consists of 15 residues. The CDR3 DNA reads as TGTGCCAGCAAGCGGGAGCAGGCGAACACCGGGGAGCTGTTTTTT. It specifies CASKREQANTGELFF. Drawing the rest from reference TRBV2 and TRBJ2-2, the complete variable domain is EPEVTQTPSHQVTQMGQEVILRCVPISNHLYFYWYRQILGQKVEFLVSFYNNEISEKSEIFDDQFSVERPDGSNFTLKIRSTKLEDSAMYFCASKREQANTGELFFGEGSRLTVL.

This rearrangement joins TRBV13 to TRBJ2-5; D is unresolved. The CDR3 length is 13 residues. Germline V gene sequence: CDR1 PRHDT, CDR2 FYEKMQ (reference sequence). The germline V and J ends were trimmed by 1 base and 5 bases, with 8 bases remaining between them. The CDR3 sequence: CASSLERAETQYF. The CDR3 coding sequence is TGTGCCAGCAGCTTAGAAAGGGCGGAGACCCAGTACTTC.

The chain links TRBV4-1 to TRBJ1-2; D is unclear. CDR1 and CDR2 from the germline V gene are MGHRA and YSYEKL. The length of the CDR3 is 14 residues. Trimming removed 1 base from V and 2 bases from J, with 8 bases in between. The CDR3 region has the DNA TGCGCCAGCAGCCAAGTGTCGCCGAACTATGGCTACACCTTC. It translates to CASSQVSPNYGYTF.

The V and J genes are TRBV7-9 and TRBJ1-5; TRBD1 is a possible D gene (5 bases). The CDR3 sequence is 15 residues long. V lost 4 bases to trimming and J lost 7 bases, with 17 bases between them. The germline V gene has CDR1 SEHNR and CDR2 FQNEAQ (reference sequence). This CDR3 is CASSWDGGVGQPQHF. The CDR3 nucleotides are TGTGCCAGCAGCTGGGACGGCGGCGTCGGACAGCCCCAGCATTTT.

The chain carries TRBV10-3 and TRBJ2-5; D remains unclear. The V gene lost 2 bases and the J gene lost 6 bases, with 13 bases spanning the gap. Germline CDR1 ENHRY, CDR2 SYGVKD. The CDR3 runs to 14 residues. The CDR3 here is CAISERQVGKTQYF. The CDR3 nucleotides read TGTGCCATCAGTGAGCGCCAAGTTGGGAAGACCCAGTACTTC.

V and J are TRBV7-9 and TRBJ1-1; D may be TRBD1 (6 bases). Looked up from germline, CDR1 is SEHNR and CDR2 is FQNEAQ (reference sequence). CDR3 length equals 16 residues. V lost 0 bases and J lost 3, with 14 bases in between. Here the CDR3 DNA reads TGTGCCAGCAGCTTAGCAGGCCAGGGGTTGGACACTGAAGCTTTCTTT. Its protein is CASSLAGQGLDTEAFF.

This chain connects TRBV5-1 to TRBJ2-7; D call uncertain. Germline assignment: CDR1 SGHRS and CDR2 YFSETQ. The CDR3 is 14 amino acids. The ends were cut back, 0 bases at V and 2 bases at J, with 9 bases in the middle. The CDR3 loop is CASSLVPETYEQYF. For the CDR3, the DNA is TGCGCCAGCAGCTTGGTTCCAGAAACCTACGAGCAGTACTTC.

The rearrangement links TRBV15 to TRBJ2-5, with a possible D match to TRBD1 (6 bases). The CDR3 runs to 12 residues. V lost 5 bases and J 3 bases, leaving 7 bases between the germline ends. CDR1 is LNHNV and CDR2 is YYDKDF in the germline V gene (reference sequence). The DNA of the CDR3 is TGTGCCACCAGCCCAGGGGAAGAGACCCAGTACTTC. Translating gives CATSPGEETQYF.

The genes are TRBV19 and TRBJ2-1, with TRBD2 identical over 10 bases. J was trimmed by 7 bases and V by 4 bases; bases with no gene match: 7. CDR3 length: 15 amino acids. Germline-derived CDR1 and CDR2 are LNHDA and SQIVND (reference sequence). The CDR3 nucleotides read TGTGCCAGTAGTACCTGGACTAGCGGATGGAATGAGCAGTTCTTC. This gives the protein CASSTWTSGWNEQFF. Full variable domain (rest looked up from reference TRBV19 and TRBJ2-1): DGGITQSPKYLFRKEGQNVTLSCEQNLNHDAMYWYRQDPGQGLRLIYYSQIVNDFQKGDIAEGYSVSREKKESFPLTVTSAQKNPTAFYLCASSTWTSGWNEQFFGPGTRLTVL.

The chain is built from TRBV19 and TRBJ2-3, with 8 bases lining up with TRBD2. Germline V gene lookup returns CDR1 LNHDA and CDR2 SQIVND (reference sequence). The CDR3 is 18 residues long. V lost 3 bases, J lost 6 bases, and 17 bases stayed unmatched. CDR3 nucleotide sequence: TGTGCCAGTAGTATGTCCAGCGGGGGCTTCGCATTGGGCGATACGCAGTATTTT. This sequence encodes CASSMSSGGFALGDTQYF.

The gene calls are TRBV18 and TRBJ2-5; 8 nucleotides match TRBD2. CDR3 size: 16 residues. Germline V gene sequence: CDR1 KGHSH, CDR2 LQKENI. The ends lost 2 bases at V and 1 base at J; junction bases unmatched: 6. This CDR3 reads CASSPRSGGPQETQYF. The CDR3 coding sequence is TGTGCCAGCTCACCAAGGAGCGGGGGACCCCAAGAGACCCAGTACTTC. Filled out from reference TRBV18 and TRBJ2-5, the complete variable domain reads NAGVMQNPRHLVRRRGQEARLRCSPMKGHSHVYWYRQLPEEGLKFMVYLQKENIIDESGMPKERFSAEFPKEGPSILRIQQVVRGDSAAYFCASSPRSGGPQETQYFGPGTRLLVL.

The CDR3 nucleotides read TGTGCCAGCAGTTTATGGGCGGGATCTGGAAACACCATATATTTT. Translated, it gives CASSLWAGSGNTIYF. The chain recombines TRBV28 with TRBJ1-3, with D hard to call. The germline gives CDR1 MDHEN, CDR2 SYDVKM. Trimming pared 0 bases from V and 1 base from J, leaving 7 bases between. The CDR3 runs 15 residues.

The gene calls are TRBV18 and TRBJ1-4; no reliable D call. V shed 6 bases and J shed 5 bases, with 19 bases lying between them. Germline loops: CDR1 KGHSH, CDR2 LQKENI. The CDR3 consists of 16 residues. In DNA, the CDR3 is TGTGCCAGCTCCTCGGCAGCCCGAGCGGGGAATGAAAAACTGTTTTTT. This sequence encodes CASSSAARAGNEKLFF. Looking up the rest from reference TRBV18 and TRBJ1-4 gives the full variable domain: NAGVMQNPRHLVRRRGQEARLRCSPMKGHSHVYWYRQLPEEGLKFMVYLQKENIIDESGMPKERFSAEFPKEGPSILRIQQVVRGDSAAYFCASSSAARAGNEKLFFGSGTQLSVL.

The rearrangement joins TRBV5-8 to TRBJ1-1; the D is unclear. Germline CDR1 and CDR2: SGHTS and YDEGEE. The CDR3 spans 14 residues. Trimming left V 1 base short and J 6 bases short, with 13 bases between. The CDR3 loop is CASSLKLPSAEAFF. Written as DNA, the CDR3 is TGTGCCAGCAGCTTGAAACTCCCAAGCGCTGAAGCTTTCTTT.